Following are 23 T cell receptor beta chains from one sample sequenced in a study of blood T cell repertoires in COVID-19. The repertoire was sequenced with immunoSEQ multiplex PCR; TCRdb's copy has only in-frame clones and lacks some. The sample consists of 71,000 or so clones, almost 85% of them appearing once. Input material: peripheral blood. These receptors all stem from a man aged 45 to 65 with acute or convalescent COVID-19.

The gene calls are TRBV28 and TRBJ2-7; D is ambiguous. Germline CDR1 is MDHEN and CDR2 is SYDVKM. V gave up 6 bases and J gave up 9 bases, with 24 bases separating them. This CDR3 contains 15 residues. The CDR3 DNA follows: TGTGCCAGCAGAAGTGTCGAGGCCCTCCCCCGGCGGCAGTACTTC. Translation: CASRSVEALPRRQYF.

The chain carries TRBV30 and TRBJ2-5; 7 bases are shared with TRBD2. The CDR3 contains 11 residues. Germline loops: CDR1 GTSNPN, CDR2 SVGIG (reference sequence). V lost 3 bases and J lost 5; bases outside the gene matches: 0. The CDR3 coding sequence is TGTGCCTGGAGCGGGAGGGAGACCCAGTACTTC. Its translation is CAWSGRETQYF.

This clone has a handful of counts. This chain links TRBV6-4 with TRBJ2-2; 7 bases fit TRBD2. Looked up from germline, CDR1 is MRHNA and CDR2 is SNTAGT. CDR3 length: 14 residues. V was clipped by 3 bases and J by 5 bases; unmatched bases: 3. CDR3: CASSEGGTTGELFF. DNA for the CDR3: TGTGCCAGCAGTGAGGGAGGGACGACCGGGGAGCTGTTTTTT.

This chain connects TRBV11-2 to TRBJ2-5, with TRBD2 matching 8 bases. V was pared by 5 bases and J by 5 bases, with 4 bases of the junction left unmatched. The CDR3 loop spans 13 amino acids. Looked up from germline, CDR1 is SGHAT and CDR2 is FQNNGV. CDR3 region: CASSREGWETQYF. CDR3 DNA: TGTGCCAGCAGCCGGGAGGGGTGGGAGACCCAGTACTTC.

This clone was counted a single time. CDR3: CASSPGFSGNTIYF. The CDR3 nucleotides read TGTGCCAGCAGCCCAGGCTTCTCTGGAAACACCATATATTTT. The V call is TRBV6-5, the J call TRBJ1-3; D unresolved. The V and J ends lost 6 bases and 0 bases respectively, with 9 bases between them. Germline lookup yields CDR1 MNHEY and CDR2 SVGAGI. The CDR3 consists of 14 residues.

The chain couples TRBV5-6 to TRBJ1-1, with TRBD1 identical over 7 bases. The germline gives CDR1 SGHDT, CDR2 YYEEEE. V was clipped by 4 bases and J by 7 bases; unmatched bases: 7. CDR3 length equals 13 residues. The CDR3 DNA follows: TGTGCCAGCAGCCTGGACAGGACCCATGAAGCTTTCTTT. Translating gives CASSLDRTHEAFF.

The V call is TRBV10-2, the J call TRBJ1-1, with a tentative D call TRBD1 (5 bases). The germline CDR1 and CDR2 sequences are WSHSY and SAAADI. This CDR3 has 13 residues. Trimming pared 0 bases from V and 6 bases from J, leaving 8 bases between. The DNA for the CDR3 is TGCGCCAGCAGTGAGTCGACGGGGGCTGAAGCTTTCTTT. This translates into CASSESTGAEAFF.

The rearrangement joins TRBV9 to TRBJ1-6, with TRBD1 matching over 8 bases. Germline assignment: CDR1 SGDLS and CDR2 YYNGEE. Germline trimming cut 0 bases from V and 8 bases from J; bases unmatched to any gene: 4. This CDR3 is built from 15 residues. CDR3 residues: CASSVAGQEDSPLHF. The DNA of the CDR3 is TGTGCCAGCAGCGTAGCGGGACAGGAAGATTCACCCCTCCACTTT.

This chain links TRBV6-5 with TRBJ2-1; 7 bases agree with TRBD2. This CDR3 has 15 amino acids. From germline, CDR1 is MNHEY and CDR2 SVGAGI. V shed 7 bases and J 3 bases; nucleotides not matched to a gene: 9. CDR3 sequence reads: CASTLDGGSYNEQFF. The CDR3 DNA reads TGTGCCAGCACTCTGGACGGCGGGAGCTACAATGAGCAGTTCTTC.

This chain uses TRBV5-1 with TRBJ1-2; no reliable D call. CDR1 is SGHRS, CDR2 YFSETQ, per germline. The CDR3 sequence is 12 residues long. V gave up 0 bases and J gave up 6 bases, with 6 bases separating them. For the CDR3, the DNA is TGCGCCAGCAGCTTGGACGGGGATGGCTACACCTTC. Its translation is CASSLDGDGYTF.

The chain combines TRBV7-2 with TRBJ2-7; the D gene is possibly TRBD1 (6 bases). Germline V gives CDR1 SGHTA, CDR2 FQGNSA. The CDR3 sequence is 19 residues long. The V and J ends lost 1 base and 1 base respectively, with 23 bases between them. CDR3 region: CASSLVAHPGAGESYEQYF. The CDR3 DNA sequence: TGTGCCAGCAGCTTAGTTGCCCACCCAGGGGCAGGCGAGTCCTACGAGCAGTACTTC.

The rearrangement joins TRBV2 to TRBJ2-7; TRBD2 is a possible D gene (5 bases). V lost 5 bases, J lost 6 bases, and 17 bases lay in between. Germline V gene lookup returns CDR1 SNHLY and CDR2 FYNNEI. The CDR3 sequence is 14 residues long. CDR3 nucleotides: TGTGCCAGCAGTAAACGACTGGGTGAGGGCGAGCAGTACTTC. Translating it yields CASSKRLGEGEQYF.

The chain couples TRBV7-9 to TRBJ2-7; 8 bases line up with TRBD1. The ends lost 5 bases at V and 6 bases at J; junction bases unmatched: 21. There are 18 residues in the CDR3. Germline values: CDR1 SEHNR, CDR2 FQNEAQ (reference sequence). CDR3 protein: CASSRSTKADRDKSEQYF. The CDR3 DNA reads as TGTGCCAGCAGCCGAAGCACCAAGGCGGACAGGGATAAGTCCGAGCAGTACTTC. Variable domain in full (rest from reference TRBV7-9 and TRBJ2-7): DTGVSQNPRHKITKRGQNVTFRCDPISEHNRLYWYRQTLGQGPEFLTYFQNEAQLEKSRLLSDRFSAERPKGSFSTLEIQRTEQGDSAMYLCASSRSTKADRDKSEQYFGPGTRLTVT.

The chain uses TRBV9 and TRBJ1-1; 7 bases agree with TRBD1. The CDR3 runs 15 residues. Germline lookup yields CDR1 SGDLS and CDR2 YYNGEE. J lost 0 bases, V lost 3 bases, and 5 bases had no gene match. Here the CDR3 reads CASSEGTAMNTEAFF. The CDR3 DNA reads as TGTGCCAGCAGCGAAGGGACAGCCATGAACACTGAAGCTTTCTTT.

The chain carries TRBV14 and TRBJ1-2; 7 positions match TRBD1. Trimming cost V 4 bases and J 6 bases; bases outside gene matches: 11. This CDR3 has 15 amino acids. The germline gives CDR1 SGHDN, CDR2 FVKESK. The CDR3 DNA reads TGTGCCAGCAGCCGTCTCAGGGGGTGGGAGGATGGCTACACCTTC. Protein: CASSRLRGWEDGYTF. Combining the CDR3 with reference TRBV14 and TRBJ1-2 gives the whole variable domain EAGVTQFPSHSVIEKGQTVTLRCDPISGHDNLYWYRRVMGKEIKFLLHFVKESKQDESGMPNNRFLAERTGGTYSTLKVQPAELEDSGVYFCASSRLRGWEDGYTFGSGTRLTVV.

This clone was observed a few times. The V call is TRBV24-1, the J call TRBJ2-1; TRBD1 matches 9 bases. J gave up 6 bases and V 2 bases, and 4 bases lay outside the gene matches. This CDR3 has 15 residues. Germline values: CDR1 KGHDR, CDR2 SFDVKD. CDR3 sequence reads: CATSDSGTGINEQFF. DNA of the CDR3: TGTGCCACCAGTGATTCCGGGACAGGGATCAATGAGCAGTTCTTC.

The rearrangement joins TRBV4-1 to TRBJ2-3; D is undetermined. Trimming removed 1 base from V and 5 bases from J, with 4 bases in between. Germline CDR1 is MGHRA and CDR2 is YSYEKL. The CDR3 has 12 residues. The CDR3 sequence is CASSQVQDTQYF. CDR3 in DNA: TGCGCCAGCAGCCAAGTCCAAGATACGCAGTATTTT.

J is TRBJ1-1 and V is TRBV7-8, with a possible D match to TRBD1 (6 bases). CDR3 length equals 12 residues. V was shortened by 2 bases and J by 8 bases, with 9 bases between the two germline ends. CDR1 and CDR2 (germline): SGHVS, FQNEAQ. The DNA for the CDR3 is TGTGCCAGCAGCTTAACAGGGTACGAAGCTTTCTTT. It is translated as CASSLTGYEAFF.

The rearrangement joins TRBV27 to TRBJ2-3; 10 bases are shared with TRBD2. CDR3 length: 15 residues. Germline V lookup: CDR1 MNHEY, CDR2 SMNVEV (reference sequence). Trimming took 4 bases from V and 3 from J; bases not matched to a gene: 4. The CDR3 protein is CASSSLAGFTDTQYF. The CDR3 DNA sequence: TGTGCCAGCAGTTCACTAGCGGGGTTTACAGATACGCAGTATTTT.

J is TRBJ1-2 and V is TRBV6-5, with a weak D call TRBD1 (6 bases). CDR3 length: 14 amino acids. The V end lost 6 bases, the J end lost 3 bases, and 14 bases lay between the germline ends. Germline assignment: CDR1 MNHEY and CDR2 SVGAGI. This chain's CDR3 is CASSAGAADYGYTF. As DNA, the CDR3 is TGTGCCAGCAGCGCAGGGGCGGCAGACTATGGCTACACCTTC.

The genes are TRBV5-3 and TRBJ2-5; TRBD2 aligns across 10 bases. TRBV5-3 is an open reading frame whose function is uncertain. V shed 2 bases, J shed 2 bases, and the junction held 3 bases outside the gene matches. This CDR3 region has 15 residues. The CDR3 loop is CARSFGTSEQETQYF. Here the CDR3 DNA reads TGTGCCAGAAGCTTTGGGACTAGCGAACAAGAGACCCAGTACTTC.

This chain joins TRBV12-3 or TRBV12-4 and TRBJ2-1; D unclear. V lost 5 bases, J lost 7 bases, and 9 bases lay in between. This CDR3 region has 12 residues. For the CDR3, the DNA is TGTGCCAGCAGTCCGAGTCGGAATGAGCAGTTCTTC. It encodes CASSPSRNEQFF.

The chain carries TRBV6-2 or TRBV6-3 and TRBJ1-2; D is unclear. V was cut by 4 bases and J by 4 bases, with 10 bases left in between. The V gene's germline CDR1 is MNHEY and CDR2 SVGEGT. This CDR3 region has 13 residues. CDR3 sequence (DNA): TGTGCCAGCAGTTCCACTTCCCTCTATGGCTACACCTTC. Encoded protein: CASSSTSLYGYTF.